This TCR beta chain derives from a study of beta chain features in type 1 diabetes (dated by TCRdb to 2016 to 2018). With regard to the full study: No differences in mean age, gender distribution, total cell number or subset yield were found between patients and healthy donors. Across all samples, approximately 100 million sorted cells were examined, and cell number per subset correlated strongly with RNA yield. Naive and central memory subsets were obtained from all 30 or so donors, but regulatory and stem cell-like memory subsets were isolated from only 8 patients and roughly eight healthy donors. The study compared TCRB repertoires of sorted circulating CD4+ T cell subsets between recently diagnosed type 1 diabetes patients and matched healthy donors.

From each donor, a single peripheral blood sample of roughly 0.11 L on average was drawn into heparinised tubes. A BD FACSAria II and a panel including CD45RO, CCR7, CD25, CD127, CD95 and CD27 were used to sort naive, central memory, regulatory and stem cell-like memory CD4+ T cells. Purity was above 98% for every sorted population. PBMCs were isolated immediately by Lymphoprep density gradient centrifugation and stained directly without culture. So that batch effects would be minimized, each experiment stained and sorted samples in pairs, pairing one healthy donor with one patient. Findings and caveats that apply to the study as a whole: A moderate but significant shortening of TCRB CDR3 length was observed in type 1 diabetes patients in all four CD4+ subsets. HLA sub-analyses involved small numbers of individuals, so any influence of HLA type on TCRB rearrangement remained unresolved. Shorter templates might be favored by PCR, yet because patient and control samples were amplified and corrected together, any such skew would affect both groups equally. Patients with type 1 diabetes made fewer insertions and deleted more nucleotides at VDJ recombination sites, implying thymic rearrangement abnormalities. Because cDNA was sequenced instead of genomic DNA, activated cells with high expression could be over-represented, although the groups did not differ in activation or CD3 levels. The naive, central memory and regulatory TCRB repertoires appeared to resemble one another more closely among patients than among healthy donors.

The High Capacity cDNA Reverse Transcription Kit was used to reverse transcribe all of the isolated RNA, meaning that expressed TCRB transcripts were what got sequenced. Naive, central memory and regulatory T cell samples underwent deep immunoSEQ sequencing, averaging about 3.57 million total reads per sample. Sorted cells were lysed in RLT buffer and RNA was extracted with DNase-treated RNeasy Micro or Mini kits, depending on cell number. Each cell subset was processed on its own to prevent cross-contamination, while patient and healthy donor samples were processed together. TCRB sequences were amplified from cDNA with the immunoSEQ multiplex PCR, producing 87-bp fragments spanning the CDR3 region. The amplicons were sequenced using the Illumina HiSeq platform. The paper's data handling went like this. PCR bias was corrected computationally using synthetic template baselines, and reads within Hamming distance 2 were collapsed, with unmergeable singletons discarded. Reads were aligned against IMGT to assign V, D and J genes, CDR3 length and insertions or deletions at six rearrangement sites. Within each subset, clonotype counts were normalized to sorted cell number, after which true diversity and Gini coefficients were computed with the tcR R package. The overlap coefficient, calculated on TCRB nucleotide sequences, was used to measure repertoire sharing. Out-of-frame TCRB sequences from naive cells were analyzed as a proxy for the pre-selection repertoire. The clones in this table, taken by TCRdb from immuneACCESS, are in-frame only. Not every clone is retained; where verified, under half of the shortfall comes from an unresolved V gene, and the cause of the rest is unknown. The V and J calls and clone size are taken from that table; D and trimming were inferred from the DNA. This sample holds 500,000 to 700,000 clones; 15% to 19% were observed only once. The ten top clones hold more than 0.08% of the sample.

The V and J ends are trimmed by 4 bases and 10 bases, leaving 13 bases between them. Based on the germline V gene, the CDR1 and CDR2 sequences are MDHEN and SYDVKM. The CDR3 goes from the cysteine to the phenylalanine over 12 residues. CDR3 DNA is the only sequence kept; it has 36 bases, read in frame from the first base. On this clone itself: This clone's antigen is unknown. No quality values exist for individual bases; no much larger clone is one base distant.

Sequences were obtained from naive CD4+ T cells from blood. The cell subset or site label, read with the paper, signifies: true naive CD4+ T cells. The receptor's source is a young man in good health. Recombination connected TRBV28 to TRBJ1-1, with no confidently assigned D gene. The DNA sequence is as follows: TGTGCCAGCAGTTACACAGCTGCGGGAGCTTTCTTT. This yields the protein CASSYTAAGAFF.